A selection of T cell receptor beta chains follows, all from one sample in a study of T-cell reconstitution after alpha-beta-depleted transplantation in children. TCRdb used MiXCR to reprocess the PCR reads, holding one entry per CDR3 protein. The table records some 280,000 distinct CDR3 sequences, over 8% of them present only once. Sequenced here: PBMCs from the stem cell graft donor, sampled from the stem cell graft. These receptors were obtained from a human donor who donated a stem cell graft to a child with SCID. The CDR3 runs from the conserved cysteine through the conserved F or W. A D gene is named only where the DNA matches it firmly. Not every row has a clone size; where given, it reads once, few, many or a size class.

d_gene	j_gene	v_gene	abundance	CDR3nt	CDR3aa
NA	TRBJ1-2	TRBV7-9	many	TGTGCCAGCAGCCCAGGCAAGGCTAACTATGGCTACACCTTC	CASSPGKANYGYTF
TRBD2	TRBJ2-3	TRBV7-9	NA	TGTGCCAGCAGCTTAGGCGGGGGATCCTCAGGTACGCAGTATTTT	CASSLGGGSSGTQYF
NA	TRBJ2-6	TRBV9	few	TGTGCCAGCAGCGTAGGGCACTCTGGGGCCAACGTCCTGACTTTC	CASSVGHSGANVLTF
NA	TRBJ2-4	TRBV3-1	few	TGTGCCAGCAGCCAAGATCTCGACAGGAGGATGGCCAAAAACATTCAGTACTTC	CASSQDLDRRMAKNIQYF
TRBD2	TRBJ2-1	TRBV9	NA	TGTGCCAGCAGCGCCGCCCTTTTGACTAGCGGGGGGGCAGGAGACTCCTACAATGAGCAGTTCTTC	CASSAALLTSGGAGDSYNEQFF
NA	TRBJ1-5	TRBV4-1	few	TGCGCCAGCAGCAAACAGATGAATCAGCCCCAGCATTTT	CASSKQMNQPQHF
NA	TRBJ2-2	TRBV15	few	TGTGCCACCAGCAGAGATGGAGGGGTGGACACCGGGGAGCTGTTTTTT	CATSRDGGVDTGELFF
NA	TRBJ1-5	TRBV12-3/TRBV12-4	NA	TGTGCCAGCAGTTTATTGGCAGGGGATAATCAGCCCCAGCATTTT	CASSLLAGDNQPQHF
TRBD1	TRBJ2-6	TRBV19	few	TGTGCCAGTAGTACTCGGGACAGCTCTGGGGCCAACGTCCTGACTTTC	CASSTRDSSGANVLTF
NA	TRBJ1-1	TRBV29-1	few	TGCAGCGGCCAGGGCGGTAGAGCTGAAGCTTTCTTT	CSGQGGRAEAFF
TRBD1	TRBJ2-7	TRBV7-3	NA	TGTGCCAGCAGCCCAGGACAGGGGAAATCCTACGAGCAGTACTTC	CASSPGQGKSYEQYF
NA	TRBJ2-7	TRBV7-9	many	TGTGCCAGCAGCTTAGTGCGATCCCGGACTGAGTACGAGCAGTACTTC	CASSLVRSRTEYEQYF
NA	TRBJ1-2	TRBV18	NA	TGTGCCAGCTCACCACTGAAGGCCGCTGGTGGCTACACCTTC	CASSPLKAAGGYTF
NA	TRBJ2-3	TRBV12-3/TRBV12-4	many	TGTGCCAGCAGTTTTAGCGGGACAGGGACAGATACGCAGTATTTT	CASSFSGTGTDTQYF
NA	TRBJ2-5	TRBV12-3/TRBV12-4	many	TGTGCCAGCAGCCACCTAGACCGGCAAGAGACCCAGTACTTC	CASSHLDRQETQYF
TRBD1	TRBJ2-3	TRBV11-2	few	TGTGCCAGCAGCTACACAGGGGGCGCGGTAACTAGCACAGATACGCAGTATTTT	CASSYTGGAVTSTDTQYF
NA	TRBJ2-3	TRBV15	few	TGTGCCACCAGCAGTACTACAGATACGCAGTATTTT	CATSSTTDTQYF
TRBD1	TRBJ2-6	TRBV9	few	TGTGCCAGCAGCGGGACAGGGGAAGGGGCCAACGTCCTGACTTTC	CASSGTGEGANVLTF
NA	TRBJ1-5	TRBV15	few	TGTGCCACCAGCAGGGTTGATCAGCCCCAGCATTTT	CATSRVDQPQHF